A single sample is the source of the 32 T cell receptor beta chains below, sequenced in a study of T cells in Graves' hyperthyroidism and ophthalmopathy. There were TCR beta CDR3 regions amplified from RNA transcripts. RT-PCR in the first round (using the HTBI primer set) targeted the TCR CDR3. TCRdb analysed the multiplex PCR reads with MiXCR anew, one entry per CDR3 protein. The sample holds about 680,000 distinct CDR3 sequences, 30% to 40% seen once. The sample consisted of blood. All receptors derive from a woman aged 35 to 49 with Graves' hyperthyroidism.

The chain couples TRBV2 to TRBJ1-3; TRBD1 agrees at 7 bases. The trim removed 5 bases at V and 0 bases at J, leaving 4 bases unmatched. This CDR3 region has 15 residues. The germline CDR1 and CDR2 sequences are SNHLY and FYNNEI. CDR3 DNA: TGTGCCAGCAGTCGACAGGGTAACTCTGGAAACACCATATATTTT. The encoded protein is CASSRQGNSGNTIYF.

This clonotype was counted ten times or more. The chain combines TRBV9 with TRBJ2-6; D is uncertain. CDR3 size: 13 residues. Between the trimmed V and J ends, which lost 0 bases and 2 bases, there was a span of 0 bases. Germline CDR1 reads SGDLS; CDR2 reads YYNGEE. The CDR3 here is CASSVAGANVLTF. CDR3 nucleotides: TGTGCCAGCAGCGTAGCTGGGGCCAACGTCCTGACTTTC.

Comments on this clonotype: With a much larger clone just one base away, this may be a read error. This chain links TRBV12-3 or TRBV12-4 with TRBJ2-5; D is possibly TRBD1 or TRBD2 (5 bases each). V was trimmed by 6 bases and J by 2 bases, leaving 13 bases between them. The length of the CDR3 is 14 residues. DNA for the CDR3: TGTGCCAGCAGCCCGGGACGGATGCAAGAGACCCAGTACTTC. Its translation is CASSPGRMQETQYF.

This clonotype was counted between two and nine times. V is TRBV7-6 and J is TRBJ2-7; TRBD1 aligns across 7 bases. The J call may be in error: the DNA end matches TRBJ2-1 better. The CDR3 runs 16 residues. Germline V CDR1 and CDR2: SGHVS, FNYEAQ. The CDR3 protein is CASSLVGTAFHNEQFF. The CDR3, as DNA: TGTGCCAGCAGCTTGGTCGGGACAGCCTTTCACAATGAGCAGTTCTTC.

This clonotype occurred many times. The V gene is TRBV12-3 or TRBV12-4, the J gene TRBJ1-5; 10 bases map to TRBD1. Unmatched junction bases numbered 11, after V lost 7 bases and J lost 5 bases. The CDR3 extends over 16 amino acids. This chain's CDR3 is CASTIAGTGADQPQHF. The CDR3 DNA is TGTGCCAGCACCATCGCTGGGACAGGGGCTGATCAGCCCCAGCATTTT.

This chain connects TRBV24-1 to TRBJ2-3; possibly TRBD1 for D (6 bases). The CDR3 runs to 15 residues. CDR1 and CDR2 (germline): KGHDR, SFDVKD. Trimming left V 1 base short and J 2 bases short, with 9 bases between. CDR3 residues: CATSDFRTDTDTQYF. CDR3 coding DNA: TGTGCCACCAGTGATTTTAGGACAGACACAGATACGCAGTATTTT.

This clonotype was seen once. The CDR3 ends on some other residue instead of the conserved phenylalanine or tryptophan, so this is likely a read error. The DNA is left out, because the CDR3 cannot be placed on it with certainty; the CDR3 is given as TCRdb lists it. The J gene is TRBJ2-2, the V gene TRBV10-3. Germline lookup yields CDR1 ENHRY and CDR2 SYGVKD. The CDR3 length is 14 residues, termini included. The CDR3 is CATWSGTNTGELFL.

This clonotype has a handful of counts. The rearrangement uses TRBV19 and TRBJ1-5; D unclear. The CDR3 contains 13 residues. The germline V and J ends were trimmed by 7 bases and 6 bases, with 13 bases remaining between them. Germline CDR1 reads LNHDA; CDR2 reads SQIVND (reference sequence). The CDR3 DNA is TGTGCCAGTACGCGGGGTTTAGGTCAGCCCCAGCATTTT. Protein sequence: CASTRGLGQPQHF.

This clonotype was found many times. The rearrangement uses TRBV5-1 and TRBJ1-1; a weak D match, TRBD1 (5 bases). CDR1 is SGHRS and CDR2 is YFSETQ in the germline V gene. Trimming cost V 1 base and J 1 base, with 11 bases left between them. The length of the CDR3 is 15 residues. DNA for the CDR3: TGCGCCAGCAGCTTGACTCCCGGACAGAACACTGAAGCTTTCTTT. Its protein product is CASSLTPGQNTEAFF.

CDR3 coding DNA: TGCAGTGCTAGGGGGGATACGCAGTATTTT. Its protein is CSARGDTQYF. V is TRBV20-1 and J is TRBJ2-3; D is uncertain. Germline assignment: CDR1 DFQATT and CDR2 SNEGSKA (reference sequence). The CDR3 covers 10 residues. Trimming took 3 bases from V and 6 from J, leaving 4 bases between them.

This chain links TRBV28 with TRBJ2-5; D might be TRBD2 (6 bases). The V and J ends lost 6 bases and 4 bases respectively, with 18 bases between them. The CDR3 contains 15 residues. Germline-derived CDR1 and CDR2 are MDHEN and SYDVKM. CDR3 nucleotide sequence: TGTGCCAGCAGGGAAGGCGGGGTGAGGGTAGAGACCCAGTACTTC. Translating gives CASREGGVRVETQYF. Supplemented by reference TRBV28 and TRBJ2-5, the full variable domain reads DVKVTQSSRYLVKRTGEKVFLECVQDMDHENMFWYRQDPGLGLRLIYFSYDVKMKEKGDIPEGYSVSREKKERFSLILESASTNQTSMYLCASREGGVRVETQYFGPGTRLLVL.

This clonotype was picked up many times. The chain employs TRBV7-9 and TRBJ1-4; D remains ambiguous. Germline V CDR1 and CDR2: SEHNR, FQNEAQ (reference sequence). The CDR3 consists of 14 residues. The ends were cut back, 1 base at V and 8 bases at J, with 11 bases in the middle. CDR3 region: CASSLGTDKEKLFF. As DNA, the CDR3 is TGTGCCAGCAGCTTAGGGACCGACAAGGAAAAACTGTTTTTT.

The table lists this clonotype with a count of one. The chain uses TRBV19 and TRBJ1-2; 9 nucleotides agree with TRBD1. Germline V gene lookup returns CDR1 LNHDA and CDR2 SQIVND (reference sequence). CDR3 length: 14 residues. Trimming removed 1 base from V and 8 bases from J; junction bases left unmatched: 5. CDR3 residues: CASSIGTGDMGYTF. CDR3 DNA: TGTGCCAGTAGTATAGGGACAGGGGATATGGGCTACACCTTC.

Details on this clonotype: A single base separates this from a much larger clone, so it may be a read error. CDR3 nucleotides: TGTGCCAGCAGGGAAAGAAGCTCTGGAAACGCCATATATTTT. Translated: CASRERSSGNAIYF. The chain couples TRBV2 to TRBJ1-3; D is ambiguous. The CDR3 consists of 14 residues. Germline V gives CDR1 SNHLY, CDR2 FYNNEI. The whole variable domain, remainder taken from reference TRBV2 and TRBJ1-3, is EPEVTQTPSHQVTQMGQEVILRCVPISNHLYFYWYRQILGQKVEFLVSFYNNEISEKSEIFDDQFSVERPDGSNFTLKIRSTKLEDSAMYFCASRERSSGNAIYFGEGSWLTVV.

The table lists this clonotype with many counts. The chain links TRBV4-3 to TRBJ1-2; D possibly corresponds to TRBD1 (6 bases). This CDR3 region has 14 residues. Germline CDR1 reads LGHNA; CDR2 reads YSLEER. Deletions cut 0 bases from V and 7 bases from J, with 12 bases between. The CDR3 nucleotides are TGCGCCAGCAGCCAAGATCCCAGGGGTGGTGGCTACACCTTC. Protein: CASSQDPRGGGYTF.

The chain joins TRBV10-1 to TRBJ2-1; no clear D. With 3 bases removed from V and 0 bases from J, the gap between germline ends came to 9 bases. Germline V CDR1 and CDR2: WNHNN, SYGVQD (reference sequence). CDR3 size: 15 residues. The CDR3 sequence: CASSDRRSSYNEQFF. DNA for the CDR3: TGCGCCAGCAGTGATCGTCGGAGCTCCTACAATGAGCAGTTCTTC.

The rearrangement links TRBV11-2 to TRBJ2-5; 8 bases align to TRBD2. Germline-derived CDR1 and CDR2 are SGHAT and FQNNGV. The CDR3 sequence is 14 residues long. After removal of 6 bases from V and 4 bases from J, the junction contained 7 bases not matched to a gene. CDR3 loop: CASRLGTRRETQYF. The CDR3 nucleotides are TGTGCCAGCAGACTCGGGACTAGACGAGAGACCCAGTACTTC.

In regard to this clonotype: With a much larger clone just one base away, this may be a read error. The chain carries TRBV2 and TRBJ1-3, with D maybe TRBD1 (5 bases). Trimming removed 1 base from V and 7 bases from J, with 11 bases in between. This CDR3 spans 14 amino acids. Looked up from germline, CDR1 is SNHLY and CDR2 is FYNNEI. DNA of the CDR3: TGTGCCAGCAGTGAAGGAGGGGTAATGAACACCATATATTTT. Protein sequence: CASSEGGVMNTIYF.

Regarding this clonotype: A much larger clone lies one base from this, so it may be a read error. The CDR3 region has the DNA TGTGCCAGTAGTATCCGGGACCTAGGCACTGAAGCTCTCTTT. Translated: CASSIRDLGTEALF. The chain recombines TRBV19 with TRBJ1-1; perhaps TRBD1 as D (5 bases). This CDR3 comprises 14 residues. Germline V gives CDR1 LNHDA, CDR2 SQIVND (reference sequence). The full variable domain, with the rest looked up from reference TRBV19 and TRBJ1-1, is DGGITQSPKYLFRKEGQNVTLSCEQNLNHDAMYWYRQDPGQGLRLIYYSQIVNDFQKGDIAEGYSVSREKKESFPLTVTSAQKNPTAFYLCASSIRDLGTEALFGQGTRLTVV.

V is TRBV29-1 and J is TRBJ1-2; 8 bases are shared with TRBD1. The CDR3 covers 15 residues. V was clipped by 4 bases and J by 0 bases; unmatched bases: 7. Germline CDR1 is SQVTM and CDR2 is ANQGSEA. The CDR3 coding sequence is TGCAGCGTTGCCGGACAGGGCCTTTCTAACTATGGCTACACCTTC. Amino acids: CSVAGQGLSNYGYTF.

This clonotype was observed a few times. The V and J genes are TRBV4-2 and TRBJ2-2; 8 nucleotides agree with TRBD2. V lost 4 bases to trimming and J lost 7 bases; unmatched junction nucleotides: 5. The CDR3 runs to 14 residues. Germline V lookup: CDR1 LGHNA, CDR2 YNFKEQ. DNA of the CDR3: TGTGCCAGCAGCCCGAGCGGGAGTAACGGGGAGCTGTTTTTT. Amino acid sequence: CASSPSGSNGELFF.

In its sample, this clonotype was seen many times. This chain joins TRBV24-1 and TRBJ1-2, with D perhaps matching TRBD1 (6 bases). Germline V gene sequence: CDR1 KGHDR, CDR2 SFDVKD. The CDR3 contains 14 residues. Trimming shortened V by 4 bases and J by 2 bases, and 10 bases separated the two germline ends. This chain's CDR3 is CATSDSTGNYGYTF. The CDR3 DNA sequence: TGTGCCACCAGTGACTCAACAGGGAACTATGGCTACACCTTC.

At least ten counts were recorded for this clonotype. The rearrangement joins TRBV20-1 to TRBJ2-7; D perhaps matches TRBD2 (6 bases). This CDR3 region has 14 residues. Germline loops: CDR1 DFQATT, CDR2 SNEGSKA (reference sequence). Trimming took 6 bases from V and 3 from J, leaving 18 bases between them. CDR3 region: CSAMPGEAGYEQYF. The CDR3 region has the DNA TGCAGTGCCATGCCCGGGGAAGCGGGCTACGAGCAGTACTTC.

With respect to this clonotype: A much larger clone differs by one base, so this may be a read error. The chain uses TRBV7-2 and TRBJ2-7; 9 nucleotides match TRBD2. This CDR3 has 15 residues. The V gene's germline CDR1 is SGHTA and CDR2 FQGNSA. DNA for the CDR3: TGTGCCGGCAGCTTAGTTAGCGGGAGCTCCTACGAGCAGTACTTC. Its translation: CAGSLVSGSSYEQYF.

J is TRBJ2-7 and V is TRBV27; D possibly corresponds to TRBD2 (6 bases). The V gene lost 5 bases and the J gene lost 6 bases, with 20 bases spanning the gap. The CDR3 totals 15 residues. In germline, CDR1 is MNHEY, CDR2 SMNVEV (reference sequence). CDR3 protein: CASSMWRALGGEQYF. Written as DNA, the CDR3 is TGTGCCAGCAGTATGTGGAGGGCCTTGGGAGGCGAGCAGTACTTC.

The gene calls are TRBV7-9 and TRBJ1-5; a possible D gene is TRBD1 (6 bases). Per the germline V gene, CDR1 is SEHNR and CDR2 is FQNEAQ (reference sequence). The CDR3 runs to 15 residues. Trimming left V 6 bases short and J 5 bases short, with 17 bases between. The CDR3 coding sequence is TGTGCCAGCAGTCCGGGGGCGGGAATTTATCAGCCCCAGCATTTT. Residues: CASSPGAGIYQPQHF.

A note on this clonotype: Compared with germline, one end of the junction differs, possibly owing to a read error. V and J are TRBV5-1 and TRBJ2-2; D gene ambiguous. This CDR3 spans 15 amino acids. The germline CDR1 and CDR2 sequences are SGHRS and YFSETQ. The CDR3 bases are TGTGCCAGCAGCCCCAGATTAAGGGACACCGGGGAGCTGTTTTTT. This encodes CASSPRLRDTGELFF.

Remarks on this clonotype: One base away lies a much larger clone, so this may be a sequencing read error. The gene calls are TRBV24-1 and TRBJ1-5; 8 bases are shared with TRBD1. Trimming at V came to 4 bases and at J to 11 bases, leaving 6 bases not matched to a gene. Germline CDR1 and CDR2: KGHDR and SFDVKD. There are 13 residues in the CDR3. The CDR3 nucleotides are TGTGCCACCAGTGAGACAGGGGCCCTGGCCCAGCATTTT. It specifies CATSETGALAQHF.

Written as DNA, the CDR3 is TGTGCCAGCAGCTGGGGGGGCTACCGCACAGATACGCAGTATTTT. Its protein product is CASSWGGYRTDTQYF. The chain combines TRBV7-8 with TRBJ2-3, with D possibly TRBD2 on 7 matching bases. Germline lookup yields CDR1 SGHVS and CDR2 FQNEAQ. This CDR3 comprises 15 residues. V was pared by 4 bases and J by 1 base, with 12 bases between.

The chain links TRBV5-1 to TRBJ1-6; TRBD1 is a possible D gene (5 bases). Germline V gene data show CDR1 as SGHRS and CDR2 as YFSETQ. V dropped 5 bases and J dropped 8 bases, with 14 bases sitting between them. This CDR3 is built from 14 residues. The CDR3 coding sequence is TGCGCCAGCAGACTCGGGCCGGGGGATTCACCCCTCCACTTT. Protein: CASRLGPGDSPLHF.

V is TRBV10-3 and J is TRBJ2-2, with D maybe TRBD2 (6 bases). CDR1 and CDR2 from the germline V gene are ENHRY and SYGVKD. V was trimmed by 11 bases and J by 2 bases, leaving 18 bases between them. The CDR3 length is 15 residues. The DNA of the CDR3 is TGTGCCGCTCGACGGGACTCGGCCAACACCGGGGAGCTGTTTTTT. Its protein is CAARRDSANTGELFF.

This clonotype was detected only a few times. This chain connects TRBV25-1 to TRBJ2-7; D perhaps matches TRBD2 (6 bases). The CDR3 contains 14 residues. Germline V gene sequence: CDR1 MGHDK, CDR2 SYGVNS. The V and J ends lost 7 bases and 7 bases respectively, with 20 bases between them. The CDR3 DNA sequence: TGTGCCAGCACTCAGGACCCCTTCGGAGGGGAGCAGTACTTC. Residues: CASTQDPFGGEQYF.